A selection of T cell receptor beta chains follows, all from one sample in a study of T cells in Graves' hyperthyroidism and ophthalmopathy. One entry per CDR3 protein, called by TCRdb with MiXCR from the multiplex PCR reads. This repertoire shows over 300,000 distinct CDR3 sequences, around 14% found once; its top ten account for about 10%. Sequences were obtained from blood. These receptors were collected from a woman aged 55-75 years with Graves' hyperthyroidism. Each CDR3 is given with its conserved first and last residue. The D gene is left open where the match is weak. Where a row states a size, it is once, few, many or the class of an expanded clone; other rows omit it.

clone_size	v_call	j_call	d_call	cdr3_aa	cdr3_nt
many	TRBV7-9	TRBJ1-1	.	CASSLDLAGTEAFF	TGTGCCAGCAGCTTAGACTTGGCCGGGACTGAAGCTTTCTTT
many	TRBV6-1	TRBJ1-1	TRBD1	CASSALVPGQGSNTEAFF	TGTGCCAGCAGTGCCCTCGTCCCGGGACAGGGATCAAACACTGAAGCTTTCTTT
many	TRBV27	TRBJ2-3	.	CASSLVGFTDTQYF	TGTGCCAGCAGTTTAGTCGGGTTCACAGATACGCAGTATTTT
few	TRBV29-1	TRBJ2-5	.	CSVDQGSGGPRGTQYF	TGCAGCGTTGATCAGGGCTCCGGAGGGCCAAGAGGGACCCAGTACTTC
.	TRBV30	TRBJ1-1	.	CAWSRVGNTEAFF	TGTGCCTGGAGTAGGGTCGGGAACACTGAAGCTTTCTTT
many	TRBV7-6	TRBJ2-2	.	CASSLEGIYTGELFF	TGTGCCAGCAGCTTAGAAGGGATTTACACCGGGGAGCTGTTTTTT
few	TRBV20-1	TRBJ1-4	TRBD1	CSASRQGRREKLFF	TGCAGTGCTTCTCGACAGGGAAGGAGAGAAAAACTGTTTTTT
many	TRBV28	TRBJ2-1	TRBD2	CASSSTGTSGTLEQFF	TGTGCCAGCAGTTCCACCGGGACTAGCGGGACCTTAGAGCAGTTCTTC
many	TRBV20-1	TRBJ2-3	.	CSARASGGFADTQYF	TGCAGTGCTAGAGCATCCGGGGGATTTGCAGATACGCAGTATTTT
many	TRBV6-1	TRBJ2-6	.	CASSEFGTSGANVLTF	TGTGCCAGCAGTGAATTCGGGACCTCTGGGGCCAACGTCCTGACTTTC
many	TRBV30	TRBJ1-1	.	CAWSVQGPLGRAFF	TGTGCCTGGAGTGTTCAGGGACCGTTGGGTCGGGCTTTCTTT
.	TRBV6-1	TRBJ2-2	.	CASSEASANTGELFF	TGTGCCAGCAGTGAGGCAAGCGCGAACACCGGGGAGCTGTTTTTT
few	TRBV19	TRBJ1-1	TRBD1	CASSPQGGWDTEAFF	TGTGCCAGTAGTCCGCAGGGGGGTTGGGACACTGAAGCTTTCTTT
many	TRBV13	TRBJ2-5	.	CASSSSPPRWLETQYF	TGTGCCAGCAGCTCCAGTCCCCCCCGCTGGTTGGAGACCCAGTACTTC
.	TRBV19	TRBJ2-4	TRBD1	CASRPGTGESAKNIQYF	TGTGCCAGTCGTCCCGGGACAGGGGAAAGCGCCAAAAACATTCAGTACTTC
many	TRBV3-1	TRBJ1-4	.	CASSQDLALSTEKLFF	TGTGCCAGCAGCCAAGATCTCGCACTCTCAACTGAAAAACTGTTTTTT
many	TRBV20-1	TRBJ2-3	TRBD2	CSARATSGDTQYF	TGCAGTGCTAGGGCTACTAGCGGCGATACGCAGTATTTT
many	TRBV18	TRBJ1-5	.	CASSLTQGEGQPQHF	TGTGCCAGCTCACTGACACAGGGAGAAGGCCAGCCCCAGCATTTT
many	TRBV7-9	TRBJ1-1	TRBD1	CASSSQDRADYEAFF	TGTGCCAGCAGCTCACAGGACAGGGCGGACTATGAAGCTTTCTTT
many	TRBV18	TRBJ1-5	TRBD1	CASSPRGLGSNQPQHF	TGTGCCAGCTCACCCAGGGGGCTCGGGAGCAATCAGCCCCAGCATTTT
many	TRBV4-1	TRBJ1-5	.	CASSQASTGHRNQPQHF	TGCGCCAGCAGCCAAGCGAGTACCGGACACCGCAATCAGCCCCAGCATTTT
few	TRBV9	TRBJ1-1	.	CASSGPPGYTEAFF	TGTGCCAGCAGCGGCCCACCAGGGTACACTGAAGCTTTCTTT
many	TRBV27	TRBJ1-5	.	CASSPSNQPQHF	TGTGCCAGCAGCCCTAGCAATCAGCCCCAGCATTTT
few	TRBV20-1	TRBJ2-5	.	CSALRQETQYF	TGCAGTGCTCTCCGCCAAGAGACCCAGTACTTC
many	TRBV15	TRBJ2-7	TRBD2	CATSRDPGLAYEQYF	TGTGCCACCAGCAGAGATCCAGGACTAGCCTACGAGCAGTACTTC
many	TRBV28	TRBJ2-6	.	CASSPASGSGANVLTF	TGTGCCAGCAGTCCCGCCAGTGGTTCTGGGGCCAACGTCCTGACTTTC
many	TRBV28	TRBJ2-7	TRBD1	CASRYRGEQYF	TGTGCCAGCAGGTACAGGGGCGAGCAGTACTTC
many	TRBV11-2	TRBJ2-7	TRBD1	CASSSPWTGNEQYF	TGTGCCAGCAGCTCCCCTTGGACAGGGAACGAGCAGTACTTC
few	TRBV19	TRBJ1-5	.	CASSHTQGRQPQHF	TGTGCCAGTAGCCACACTCAAGGGAGGCAGCCCCAGCATTTT